Listed below are T cell receptor beta chains from one sample, sequenced in a study of blood T cell repertoires in COVID-19. TCRdb's copy holds only in-frame clones and misses some; the assay was immunoSEQ multiplex PCR. In the table there are more than 200,000 clones, 85% to 90% of which are singletons. The source material was peripheral blood. The receptors shown here come from a man aged 25 to 40 with COVID-19, enrolled during active disease. Both conserved end residues are part of each CDR3. The order of the fields is clone size, J gene, V gene, D gene, CDR3 DNA, CDR3 protein. D genes are given only for firm matches. A row's size may be missing; if present it is once, few, many or a size class.

>-|TRBJ2-7|TRBV6-5|-
TGTGCCAGCACCTCCCGGGTTTACGAGCAGTACTTC
CASTSRVYEQYF
>-|TRBJ2-3|TRBV5-6|TRBD1
TGTGCCAGCAGCCGCCGGGACAGGGGGCGCCGAGATACGCAGTATTTT
CASSRRDRGRRDTQYF
>-|TRBJ2-1|TRBV19|-
TGTGCCAGTAGTATAGTTGGGTTTGGCGGCACGGCGAGGAATGAGCAGTTCTTC
CASSIVGFGGTARNEQFF
>once|TRBJ1-3|TRBV27|-
TGTGCCAGCAGTTTATCCGGGGGGACTGGAAACACCATATATTTT
CASSLSGGTGNTIYF
>-|TRBJ2-1|TRBV5-1|-
TGCGCCAGCAGCTTGATCCGGGGGTCTAGCGATGAGCAGTTCTTC
CASSLIRGSSDEQFF
>-|TRBJ2-7|TRBV6-5|TRBD1
TGTGCCAGCCGACCGACAGGGGACTACGAGCAGTACTTC
CASRPTGDYEQYF
>-|TRBJ1-2|TRBV28|TRBD1
TGTGCCAGCAGTTCACAGGGGTACCCTGGCTACACCTTC
CASSSQGYPGYTF
>once|TRBJ2-2|TRBV9|TRBD2
TGTGCCAGCAGCGCCTCCTATCTAGCGGGAGGGATTCGTAAAAGCACCGGGGAGCTGTTTTTT
CASSASYLAGGIRKSTGELFF
>once|TRBJ2-1|TRBV20-1|-
TGCAGTGCTATCGACTCCCTGGAGCAGTTCTTC
CSAIDSLEQFF
>once|TRBJ2-3|TRBV3-1/TRBV3-2|-
TGTGCCAGCAGCCTAGCAGCCGATACGCAGTATTTT
CASSLAADTQYF
>-|TRBJ1-4|TRBV4-2|TRBD1
TGTGCCAGCAGCCAAGGTCAGGGGGTTGCAACTAATGAAAAACTGTTTTTT
CASSQGQGVATNEKLFF
>-|TRBJ1-1|TRBV2|-
TGTGCCAGCAGTGCCCGACAGTCCATGAACACTGAAGCTTTCTTT
CASSARQSMNTEAFF
>-|TRBJ2-3|TRBV2|-
TGTGCCAGCAGCCTACAGAGTCCGACAGATACGCAGTATTTT
CASSLQSPTDTQYF
>-|TRBJ1-1|TRBV5-1|TRBD1
TGCGCCAGCAGCTCCGTCCCGGGACAGGGAAACACTGAAGCTTTCTTT
CASSSVPGQGNTEAFF
>-|TRBJ2-1|TRBV7-2|-
TGTGCCAGCAGCTCTCTTCCCGTAGCTCTCTCCTACAATGAGCAGTTCTTC
CASSSLPVALSYNEQFF
>-|TRBJ2-7|TRBV29-1|-
TGCAGCGTTGAACCCCAGGGGGGCTCCTACGAGCAGTACTTC
CSVEPQGGSYEQYF
>-|TRBJ1-3|TRBV5-5|TRBD1
TGTGCCAGCACCCTTGGACAGGGGAGAAACACCATATATTTT
CASTLGQGRNTIYF
>-|TRBJ2-3|TRBV7-2|-
TGTGCCCTTTCCGGACAGCTCCCTAATACGCAGTATTTT
CALSGQLPNTQYF
>-|TRBJ2-7|TRBV25-1|TRBD1
TGTGCCAGCACCCGGGACAGGGGAGTGTACGAGCAGTACTTC
CASTRDRGVYEQYF
>-|TRBJ1-2|TRBV4-3|-
TGCGCCAGCAGCCAAGATTTAGGAGGCGGGGGTTTTTACTATGGCTACACCTTC
CASSQDLGGGGFYYGYTF
>-|TRBJ1-5|TRBV9|TRBD1
TGTGCCAGCAGCGTAGGGGACAGCTTTCCCCTCAATCAGCCCCAGCATTTT
CASSVGDSFPLNQPQHF
>-|TRBJ1-6|TRBV10-3|-
TGTGCCATCAGAACAGGGTCTGGAGAAAATTCACCCCTCCACTTT
CAIRTGSGENSPLHF
>-|TRBJ1-2|TRBV6-6|TRBD1
TGTGCCAGCACCACCACCGGGACAGGGGATGGCTACACCTTC
CASTTTGTGDGYTF
>-|TRBJ2-3|TRBV19|TRBD2
TGTGCCAGTAGTTCAACTAGCGGGGCACGCACAGATACGCAGTATTTT
CASSSTSGARTDTQYF
>-|TRBJ2-7|TRBV29-1|TRBD1
TGCAGCGTCGCGACAGGGGGCGACGAGCAGTACTTC
CSVATGGDEQYF
>-|TRBJ2-3|TRBV7-2|TRBD2
TGTGCCAGCAGCCGCGGGGGTCAAAGCACAGATACGCAGTATTTT
CASSRGGQSTDTQYF
>-|TRBJ1-2|TRBV5-1|-
TGCGCCAGCACTCCAGACGGGGGTAACTATGGCTACACCTTC
CASTPDGGNYGYTF
>-|TRBJ2-7|TRBV14|-
TGTGCCAGCAGCCAAGTTGAGGAGGGTCTTGTGAGGTACGAGCAGTACTTC
CASSQVEEGLVRYEQYF
>-|TRBJ1-1|TRBV10-3|-
TGTGCCATCACTGATGGGGGGTTGAACACTGAAGCTTTCTTT
CAITDGGLNTEAFF
>-|TRBJ2-1|TRBV6-5|TRBD2
TGTGCCAGCAGTTACCGGCGGGGGGCATACAATGAGCAGTTCTTC
CASSYRRGAYNEQFF
>-|TRBJ1-1|TRBV5-1|-
TGCGCCAGCAGCTTGGTCGGACAGCTGGCTGAAGCTTTCTTT
CASSLVGQLAEAFF
>once|TRBJ2-1|TRBV9|TRBD2
TGTGCCAGCAGCGTGGGAATAGCGGGGGGGCGGAACAATGAGCAGTTCTTC
CASSVGIAGGRNNEQFF
>-|TRBJ2-3|TRBV20-1|TRBD2
TGCAGTGCTAGTGAACTAGCGGGACCGGTGGATACGCAGTATTTT
CSASELAGPVDTQYF
>-|TRBJ2-7|TRBV5-4|TRBD1
TGTGCCAGCAGCGGGCGGACAGGAGCCCATGAGCAGTACTTC
CASSGRTGAHEQYF
>-|TRBJ2-4|TRBV5-5|-
TGTGCCAGCAGGGCAGACAGAAAAAACATTCAGTACTTC
CASRADRKNIQYF
>once|TRBJ2-2|TRBV27|TRBD1
TGTGCCAGCAGTTTGACAGGGCGGATCGGGGAGCTGTTTTTT
CASSLTGRIGELFF
>once|TRBJ1-6|TRBV4-3|-
TGCGCCAGCAGCCAAACGGGAGATACGAGGTCACCCCTCCACTTT
CASSQTGDTRSPLHF
>-|TRBJ2-7|TRBV30|-
TGTGCCTGGAGCCTGGACAGTTCCTACGAGCAGTACTTC
CAWSLDSSYEQYF
>-|TRBJ1-2|TRBV5-4|TRBD1
TGTGCCAGCAGCTTAAACAGGGGGTACTATGGCTACACCTTC
CASSLNRGYYGYTF
>-|TRBJ1-2|TRBV2|TRBD1
TGTGCCAGCAGTAGAGGACAGGCGGGCCCTTATGGCTACACCTTC
CASSRGQAGPYGYTF
>-|TRBJ1-2|TRBV5-1|-
TGCGCCAGCAGCTTGGACGACAAATATGGCTACACCTTC
CASSLDDKYGYTF